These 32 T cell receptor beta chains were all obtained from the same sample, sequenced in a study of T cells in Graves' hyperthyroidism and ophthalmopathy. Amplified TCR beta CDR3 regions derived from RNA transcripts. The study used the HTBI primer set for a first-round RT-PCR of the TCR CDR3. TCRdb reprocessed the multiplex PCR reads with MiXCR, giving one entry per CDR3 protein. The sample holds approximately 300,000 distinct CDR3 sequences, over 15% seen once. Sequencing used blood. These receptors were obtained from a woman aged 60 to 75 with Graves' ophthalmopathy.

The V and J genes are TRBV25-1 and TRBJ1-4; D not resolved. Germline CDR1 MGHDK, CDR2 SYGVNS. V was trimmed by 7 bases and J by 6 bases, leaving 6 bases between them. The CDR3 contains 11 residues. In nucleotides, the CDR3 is TGTGCCAGCACGGGATATGAAAAACTGTTTTTT. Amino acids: CASTGYEKLFF.

The CDR3 bases are TGCGCCAGCAGCCAAGGGGCAGGGGATTATTCACCCCTCCACTTT. As protein: CASSQGAGDYSPLHF. J is TRBJ1-6 and V is TRBV4-1, with D perhaps matching TRBD1 (6 bases). Germline values: CDR1 MGHRA, CDR2 YSYEKL. V shed 1 base and J shed 8 bases, with 12 bases lying between them. The CDR3 is 15 amino acids.

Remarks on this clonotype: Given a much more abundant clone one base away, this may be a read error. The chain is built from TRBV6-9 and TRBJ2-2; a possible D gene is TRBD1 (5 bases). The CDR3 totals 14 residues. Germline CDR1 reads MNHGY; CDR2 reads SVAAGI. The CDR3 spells CASSYEWGTRELFF. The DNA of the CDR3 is TGTGCCAGCAGTTATGAATGGGGCACCAGGGAGCTGTTTTTT.

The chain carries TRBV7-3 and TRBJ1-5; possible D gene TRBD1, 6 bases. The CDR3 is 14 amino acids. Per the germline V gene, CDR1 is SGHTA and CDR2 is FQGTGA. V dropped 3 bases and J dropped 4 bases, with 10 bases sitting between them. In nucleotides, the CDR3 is TGTGCCAGCAGCTTGGGACACTCGAATCAGCCCCAGCATTTT. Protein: CASSLGHSNQPQHF.

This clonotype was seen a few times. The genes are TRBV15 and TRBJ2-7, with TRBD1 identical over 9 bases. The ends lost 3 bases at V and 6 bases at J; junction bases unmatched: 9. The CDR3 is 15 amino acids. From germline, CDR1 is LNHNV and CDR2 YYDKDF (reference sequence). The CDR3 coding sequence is TGTGCCACCAGCAGGAAAACAGGGGGCGGGCCCGAGCAGTACTTC. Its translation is CATSRKTGGGPEQYF.

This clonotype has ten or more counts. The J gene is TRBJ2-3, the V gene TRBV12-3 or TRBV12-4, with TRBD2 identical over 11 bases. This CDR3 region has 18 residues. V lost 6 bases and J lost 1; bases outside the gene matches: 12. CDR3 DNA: TGTGCCAGCAGCGATACTAGCGGGAGTGGAGAGGGCACAGATACGCAGTATTTT. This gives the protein CASSDTSGSGEGTDTQYF.

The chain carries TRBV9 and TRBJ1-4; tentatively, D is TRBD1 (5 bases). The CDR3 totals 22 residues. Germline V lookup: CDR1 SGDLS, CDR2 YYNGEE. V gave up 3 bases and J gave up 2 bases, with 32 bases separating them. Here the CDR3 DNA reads TGTGCCAGCAGCGCGGGAACATTCTTAGGCGGGACGGTGATGGCGACTAATGAAAAACTGTTTTTT. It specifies CASSAGTFLGGTVMATNEKLFF.

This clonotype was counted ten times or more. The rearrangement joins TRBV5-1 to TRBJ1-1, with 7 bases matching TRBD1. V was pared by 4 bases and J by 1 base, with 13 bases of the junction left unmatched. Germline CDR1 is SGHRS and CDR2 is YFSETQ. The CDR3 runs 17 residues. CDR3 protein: CASSLIPQGIGNTEAFF. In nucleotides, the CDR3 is TGCGCCAGCAGCCTCATACCACAGGGGATAGGGAACACTGAAGCTTTCTTT.

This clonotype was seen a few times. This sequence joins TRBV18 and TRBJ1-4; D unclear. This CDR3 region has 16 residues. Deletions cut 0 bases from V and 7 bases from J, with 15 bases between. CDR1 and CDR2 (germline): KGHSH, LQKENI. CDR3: CASSPPWTQEGEKLFF. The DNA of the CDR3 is TGTGCCAGCTCACCACCGTGGACCCAGGAAGGTGAAAAACTGTTTTTT.

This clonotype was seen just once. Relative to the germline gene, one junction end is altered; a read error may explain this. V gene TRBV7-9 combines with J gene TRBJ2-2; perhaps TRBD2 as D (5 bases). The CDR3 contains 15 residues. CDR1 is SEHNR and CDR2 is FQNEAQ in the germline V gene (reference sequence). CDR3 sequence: CASSLSRNNTGKLFF. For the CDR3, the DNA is TGTGCCAGCAGCTTAAGTAGGAATAACACCGGGAAGCTGTTTTTT.

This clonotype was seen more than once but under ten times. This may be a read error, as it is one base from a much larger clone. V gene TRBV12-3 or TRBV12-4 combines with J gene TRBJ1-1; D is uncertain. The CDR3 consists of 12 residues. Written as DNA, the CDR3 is TGTGCCAGCAGCTCGGGGAACGCTGAAGCTTTCTTT. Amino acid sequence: CASSSGNAEAFF.

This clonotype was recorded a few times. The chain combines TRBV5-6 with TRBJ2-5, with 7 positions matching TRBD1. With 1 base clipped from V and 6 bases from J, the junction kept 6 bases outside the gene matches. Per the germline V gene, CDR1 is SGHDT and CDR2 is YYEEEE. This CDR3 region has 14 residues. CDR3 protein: CASSLSPGGKTQYF. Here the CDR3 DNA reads TGTGCCAGCAGCTTGTCACCAGGGGGAAAGACCCAGTACTTC.

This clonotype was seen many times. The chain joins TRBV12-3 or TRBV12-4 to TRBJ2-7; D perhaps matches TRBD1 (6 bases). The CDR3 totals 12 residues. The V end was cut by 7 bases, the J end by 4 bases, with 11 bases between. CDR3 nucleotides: TGTGCCAGCAAGACACAGGGTTACGAGCAGTACTTC. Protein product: CASKTQGYEQYF.

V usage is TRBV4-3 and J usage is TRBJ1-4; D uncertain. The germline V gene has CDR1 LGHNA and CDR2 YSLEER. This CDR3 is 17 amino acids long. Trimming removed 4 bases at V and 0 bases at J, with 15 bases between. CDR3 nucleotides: TGCGCCAGCAGCCTCCGGACCGATTCTGCAACTAATGAAAAACTGTTTTTT. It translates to CASSLRTDSATNEKLFF.

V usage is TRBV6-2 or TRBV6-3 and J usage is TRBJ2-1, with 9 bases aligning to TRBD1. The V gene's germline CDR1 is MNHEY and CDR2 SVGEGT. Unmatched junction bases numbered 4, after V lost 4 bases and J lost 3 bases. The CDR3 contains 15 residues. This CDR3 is CASSSGQGVYNEQFF. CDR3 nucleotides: TGTGCCAGCAGTTCGGGACAGGGTGTCTACAATGAGCAGTTCTTC.

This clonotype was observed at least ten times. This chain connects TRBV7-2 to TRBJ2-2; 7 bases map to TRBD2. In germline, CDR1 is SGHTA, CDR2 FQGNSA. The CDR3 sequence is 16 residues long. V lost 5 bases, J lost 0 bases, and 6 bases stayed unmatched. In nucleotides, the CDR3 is TGTGCCAGCAGCCCGCAAGCGGGGACGAACACCGGGGAGCTGTTTTTT. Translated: CASSPQAGTNTGELFF.

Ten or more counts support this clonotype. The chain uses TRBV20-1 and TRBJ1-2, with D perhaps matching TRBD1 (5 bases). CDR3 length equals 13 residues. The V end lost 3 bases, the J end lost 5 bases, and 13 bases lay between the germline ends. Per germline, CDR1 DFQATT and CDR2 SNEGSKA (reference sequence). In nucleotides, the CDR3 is TGCAGTGCTAGCCCCCGGGACGTTTATGGCTACACCTTC. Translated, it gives CSASPRDVYGYTF.

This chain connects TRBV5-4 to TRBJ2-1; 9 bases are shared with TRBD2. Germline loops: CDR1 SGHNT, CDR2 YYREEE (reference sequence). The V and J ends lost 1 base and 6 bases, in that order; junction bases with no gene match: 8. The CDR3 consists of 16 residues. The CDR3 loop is CASSLSLAGRANEQFF. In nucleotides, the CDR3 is TGTGCCAGCAGCTTGAGTCTAGCGGGAAGGGCCAATGAGCAGTTCTTC.

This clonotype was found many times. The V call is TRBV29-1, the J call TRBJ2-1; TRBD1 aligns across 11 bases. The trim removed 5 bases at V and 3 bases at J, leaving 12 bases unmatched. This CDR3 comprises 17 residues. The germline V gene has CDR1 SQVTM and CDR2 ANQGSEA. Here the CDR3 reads CSVCWTVGTGGYNEQFF. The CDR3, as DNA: TGCAGCGTTTGTTGGACAGTCGGGACAGGGGGCTACAATGAGCAGTTCTTC.

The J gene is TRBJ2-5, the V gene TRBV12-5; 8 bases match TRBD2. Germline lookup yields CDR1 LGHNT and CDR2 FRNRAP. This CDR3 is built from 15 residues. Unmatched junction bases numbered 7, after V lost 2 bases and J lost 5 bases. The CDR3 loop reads CASGLQAGGQETQYF. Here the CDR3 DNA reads TGTGCTAGTGGTTTGCAGGCGGGGGGCCAGGAGACCCAGTACTTC.

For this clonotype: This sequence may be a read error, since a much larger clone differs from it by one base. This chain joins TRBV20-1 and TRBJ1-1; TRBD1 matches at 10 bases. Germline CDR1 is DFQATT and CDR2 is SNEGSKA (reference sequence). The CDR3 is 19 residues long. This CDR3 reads CSARPNTRDRGLMNTEALF. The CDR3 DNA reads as TGCAGTGCTAGACCCAACACACGGGACAGGGGACTCATGAACACTGAAGCTCTCTTT.

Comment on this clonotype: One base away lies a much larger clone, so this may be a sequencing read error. CDR3 in DNA: TGTGCCTGGAGTCCTGGACTAGTGTACGAGGCCCAGTACTTC. This gives the protein CAWSPGLVYEAQYF. The rearrangement uses TRBV30 and TRBJ2-5; TRBD2 matches at 7 bases. Germline assignment: CDR1 GTSNPN and CDR2 SVGIG (reference sequence). The J segment lost 9 bases and the V segment lost 2 bases, leaving 12 bases of the junction unmatched. The CDR3 runs to 14 residues.

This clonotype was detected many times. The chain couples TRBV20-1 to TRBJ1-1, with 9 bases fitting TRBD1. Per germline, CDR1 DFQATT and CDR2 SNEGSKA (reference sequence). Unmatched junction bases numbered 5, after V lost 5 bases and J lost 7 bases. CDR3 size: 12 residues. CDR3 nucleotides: TGCAGTGCTCACAGGGGGCTTAATGAAGCTTTCTTT. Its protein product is CSAHRGLNEAFF.

CDR3 nucleotide sequence: TGCGCCAGCAGCCTCACCGGGACCAGAAGCACTGAAGCTTTCTTT. Encoded protein: CASSLTGTRSTEAFF. The rearrangement uses TRBV4-3 and TRBJ1-1, with D perhaps TRBD1 (5 bases). CDR3 size: 15 residues. Per germline, CDR1 LGHNA and CDR2 YSLEER. Trimming pared 4 bases from V and 4 bases from J, leaving 16 bases between.

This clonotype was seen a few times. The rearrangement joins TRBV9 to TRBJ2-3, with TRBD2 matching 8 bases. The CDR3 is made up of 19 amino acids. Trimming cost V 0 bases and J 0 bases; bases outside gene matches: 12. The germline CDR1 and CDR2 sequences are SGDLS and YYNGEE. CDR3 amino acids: CASSVAGGGRKTSTDTQYF. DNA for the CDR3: TGTGCCAGCAGCGTAGCAGGAGGCGGGAGGAAAACTAGCACAGATACGCAGTATTTT.

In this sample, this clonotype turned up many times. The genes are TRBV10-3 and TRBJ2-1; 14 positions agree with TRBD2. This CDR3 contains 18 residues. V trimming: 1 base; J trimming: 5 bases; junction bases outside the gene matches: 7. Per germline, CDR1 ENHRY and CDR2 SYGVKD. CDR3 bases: TGTGCCATCAGTGAGTACCGGACTAGCGGGAGGCGCCACAATGAGCAGTTCTTC. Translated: CAISEYRTSGRRHNEQFF.

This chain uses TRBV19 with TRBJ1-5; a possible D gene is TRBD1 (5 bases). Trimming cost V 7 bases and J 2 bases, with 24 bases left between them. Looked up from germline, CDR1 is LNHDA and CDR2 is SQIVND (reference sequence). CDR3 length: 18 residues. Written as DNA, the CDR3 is TGTGCCAGTAACCCCCGCGGGCAGGGACTGGGTGGCAATCAGCCCCAGCATTTT. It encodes CASNPRGQGLGGNQPQHF.

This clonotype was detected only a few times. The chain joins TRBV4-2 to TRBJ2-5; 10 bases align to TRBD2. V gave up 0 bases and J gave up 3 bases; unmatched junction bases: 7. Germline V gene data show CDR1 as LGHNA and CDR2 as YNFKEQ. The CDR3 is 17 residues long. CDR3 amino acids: CASSQDPVAGGKETQYF. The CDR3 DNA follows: TGTGCCAGCAGCCAAGATCCGGTAGCGGGAGGTAAAGAGACCCAGTACTTC.

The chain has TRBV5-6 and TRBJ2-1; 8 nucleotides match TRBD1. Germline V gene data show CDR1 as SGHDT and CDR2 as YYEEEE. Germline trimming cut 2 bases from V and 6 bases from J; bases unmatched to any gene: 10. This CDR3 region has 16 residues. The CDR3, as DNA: TGTGCCAGCAGCTTCGTCTACCGGACAGGGATCAATGAGCAGTTCTTC. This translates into CASSFVYRTGINEQFF.

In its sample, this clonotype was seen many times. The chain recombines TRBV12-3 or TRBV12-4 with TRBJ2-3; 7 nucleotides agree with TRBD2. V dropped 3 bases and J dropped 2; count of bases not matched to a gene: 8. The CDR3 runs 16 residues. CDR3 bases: TGTGCCAGCAGTTTGCGGCTAGCGGAACTCACAGATACGCAGTATTTT. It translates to CASSLRLAELTDTQYF.

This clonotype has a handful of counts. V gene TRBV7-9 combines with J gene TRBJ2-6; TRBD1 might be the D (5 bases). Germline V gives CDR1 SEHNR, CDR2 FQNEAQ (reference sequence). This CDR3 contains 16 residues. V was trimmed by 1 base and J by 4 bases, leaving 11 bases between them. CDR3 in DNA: TGTGCCAGCAGCTTAGTAGGGGATGCAGGGGCCAACGTCCTGACTTTC. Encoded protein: CASSLVGDAGANVLTF.

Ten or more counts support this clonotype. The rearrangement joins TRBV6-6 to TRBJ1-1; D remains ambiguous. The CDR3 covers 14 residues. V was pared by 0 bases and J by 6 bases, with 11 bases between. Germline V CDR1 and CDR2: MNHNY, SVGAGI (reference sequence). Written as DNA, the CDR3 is TGTGCCAGCAGTTACTCGAGGGAAATCTCTGAAGCTTTCTTT. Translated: CASSYSREISEAFF.